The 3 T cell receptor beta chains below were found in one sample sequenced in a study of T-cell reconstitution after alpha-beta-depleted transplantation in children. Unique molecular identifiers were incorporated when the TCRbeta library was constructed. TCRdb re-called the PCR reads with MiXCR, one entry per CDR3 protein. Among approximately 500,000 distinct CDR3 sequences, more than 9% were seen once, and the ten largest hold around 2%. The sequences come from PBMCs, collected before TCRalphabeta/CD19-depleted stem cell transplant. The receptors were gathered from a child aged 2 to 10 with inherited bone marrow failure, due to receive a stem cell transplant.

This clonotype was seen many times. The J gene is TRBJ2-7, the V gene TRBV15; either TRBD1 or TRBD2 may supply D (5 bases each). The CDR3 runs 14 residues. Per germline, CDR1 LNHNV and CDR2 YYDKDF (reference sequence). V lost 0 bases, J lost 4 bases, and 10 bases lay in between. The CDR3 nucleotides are TGTGCCACCAGCAGAGATCGGGGCGAGTACGAGCAGTACTTC. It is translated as CATSRDRGEYEQYF.

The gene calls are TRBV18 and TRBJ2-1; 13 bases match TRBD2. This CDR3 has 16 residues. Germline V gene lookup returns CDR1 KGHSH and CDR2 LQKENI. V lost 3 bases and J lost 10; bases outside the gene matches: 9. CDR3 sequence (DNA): TGTGCCAGCTCACCTCCACTAGCGGGAGGGTTCGGGGAGCAGTTCTTC. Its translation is CASSPPLAGGFGEQFF.

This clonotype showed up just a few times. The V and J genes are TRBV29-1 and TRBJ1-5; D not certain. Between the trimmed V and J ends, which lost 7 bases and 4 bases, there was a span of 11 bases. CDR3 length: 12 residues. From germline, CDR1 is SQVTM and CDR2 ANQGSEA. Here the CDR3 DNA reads TGCAGCGCCTGGGCCGAAAATCAGCCCCAGCATTTT. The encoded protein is CSAWAENQPQHF.